Below, one T cell receptor beta chain is given with its context. What it binds is not known. This sample stems from a study of T cell responses to AZD1222 COVID-19 vaccine. Germline values: CDR1 SGHNT, CDR2 YYREEE (reference sequence). The CDR3 has 16 residues. V dropped 4 bases and J dropped 5 bases, with 19 bases sitting between them. The table came from immunoSEQ multiplex PCR; TCRdb's copy has only in-frame clones and leaves some out. The profile shows 96,000 or so clones, roughly nine tenths of them singletons. Study results and limitations: Baseline seropositives among AZD1222 recipients totaled only five or six. Following two doses of AZD1222, Spike-specific TCR breadth and depth rose. Without day 14 samples, only post-peak T cell repertoires were studied.

This rearrangement joins TRBV5-4 to TRBJ1-5, with D possibly being TRBD1 (6 bases). The sample consisted of peripheral blood, taken on day 0 of AZD1222 vaccination. This TCR was sampled from an adult in good health. The CDR3 is CASSSMGRGNDQPQHF. The CDR3 nucleotides read TGTGCCAGCAGCAGCATGGGAAGGGGGAATGATCAGCCCCAGCATTTT. The full variable domain, its missing parts supplied by reference TRBV5-4 and TRBJ1-5, is ETGVTQSPTHLIKTRGQQVTLRCSSQSGHNTVSWYQQALGQGPQFIFQYYREEENGRGNFPPRFSGLQFPNYSSELNVNALELDDSALYLCASSSMGRGNDQPQHFGDGTRLSIL.